A single sample gave rise to the 8 T cell receptor beta chains below, sequenced in a study of T cells in Graves' hyperthyroidism and ophthalmopathy. Researchers took RNA transcripts and amplified the TCR beta CDR3 regions from them. Using the HTBI primer set, a first-round RT-PCR was run on the TCR CDR3. TCRdb re-analysed the multiplex PCR reads in MiXCR, keeping a single row per CDR3 protein. This sample has under 700,000 distinct CDR3 sequences, with around 46% found just once. The sample comprised peripheral blood or thyroid tissue (not recorded which). The receptor source for this set is a woman between 18 and 30 years old with Graves' hyperthyroidism.

The genes are TRBV7-3 and TRBJ2-3; D gene ambiguous. Germline assignment: CDR1 SGHTA and CDR2 FQGTGA. There are 14 residues in the CDR3. The V end lost 3 bases, the J end lost 4 bases, and 11 bases lay between the germline ends. CDR3 residues: CASSFESGSDTQYF. CDR3 in DNA: TGTGCCAGCAGCTTCGAGTCCGGATCAGATACGCAGTATTTT.

J is TRBJ2-5 and V is TRBV20-1; D gene unclear. V was cut by 3 bases and J by 5 bases, with 16 bases left in between. From germline, CDR1 is DFQATT and CDR2 SNEGSKA (reference sequence). There are 14 residues in the CDR3. CDR3 amino acids: CSARDPGISETQYF. The CDR3 bases are TGCAGTGCTAGGGACCCGGGCATTTCGGAGACCCAGTACTTC.

The chain is built from TRBV5-1 and TRBJ1-1; the D gene is possibly TRBD1 (5 bases). Trimming removed 3 bases from V and 1 base from J, with 10 bases in between. CDR1 and CDR2 (germline): SGHRS, YFSETQ. The CDR3 spans 14 residues. The CDR3 spells CASSSQASNTEAFF. The CDR3 DNA reads as TGCGCCAGCAGCTCACAGGCATCGAACACTGAAGCTTTCTTT. Full variable domain (remainder filled in from reference TRBV5-1 and TRBJ1-1): KAGVTQTPRYLIKTRGQQVTLSCSPISGHRSVSWYQQTPGQGLQFLFEYFSETQRNKGNFPGRFSGRQFSNSRSEMNVSTLELGDSALYLCASSSQASNTEAFFGQGTRLTVV.

This chain connects TRBV4-1 to TRBJ2-5; no clear D gene. Per the germline V gene, CDR1 is MGHRA and CDR2 is YSYEKL. The CDR3 is 14 residues long. V dropped 1 base and J dropped 5 bases, with 11 bases sitting between them. In DNA form, the CDR3 reads TGCGCCAGCAGCCAAGGGGTATCCGCGGAGACCCAGTACTTC. Translated: CASSQGVSAETQYF.

The chain has TRBV2 and TRBJ1-4; TRBD1 agrees at 8 bases. Losses at the gene ends were 5 bases for V and 7 bases for J; bases not matched to a gene: 9. The CDR3 runs 15 residues. CDR1 and CDR2 from the germline V gene are SNHLY and FYNNEI. The CDR3 here is CASSFSDRGGEKLFF. In DNA, the CDR3 is TGTGCCAGCAGTTTCTCCGACAGGGGAGGTGAAAAACTGTTTTTT.

The chain recombines TRBV10-3 with TRBJ2-7; 8 nucleotides align to TRBD1. The junction had 3 bases not matched to a gene; V was cut back by 5 bases and J by 0 bases. In germline, CDR1 is ENHRY, CDR2 SYGVKD. CDR3 length: 14 residues. Written as DNA, the CDR3 is TGTGCCATCAGTTGGACAGGGAACTCCTACGAGCAGTACTTC. Protein sequence: CAISWTGNSYEQYF.

This clonotype has more than one count but fewer than ten. This chain links TRBV7-2 with TRBJ2-7; 8 nucleotides match TRBD1. This CDR3 is built from 16 residues. Germline V CDR1 and CDR2: SGHTA, FQGNSA. The J segment lost 4 bases and the V segment lost 5 bases, leaving 13 bases of the junction unmatched. CDR3 protein: CASSPTGGRGLYEQYF. The CDR3 DNA is TGTGCCAGCAGCCCAACTGGGGGCAGGGGGCTGTACGAGCAGTACTTC.

V is TRBV19 and J is TRBJ1-5; 7 nucleotides line up with TRBD1. The CDR3 has 14 residues. In germline, CDR1 is LNHDA, CDR2 SQIVND (reference sequence). The CDR3 region is CGTGNLGNNQPQHF. For the CDR3, the DNA is TGTGGGACAGGAAACCTCGGTAACAATCAGCCCCAGCATTTT.